This T cell receptor beta chain stems from a study of blood T cell repertoires in COVID-19. Study details: Samples representing acute and convalescent COVID-19 were sourced from the United States, Italy and Spain. PBMCs, B-cell-depleted T cells, or T cells provided the cDNA or gDNA that made up the material.

V lost 4 bases to trimming and J lost 0 bases, with 14 bases between them. Germline-derived CDR1 and CDR2 are LGHNA and YNFKEQ. CDR3 length: 16 amino acids. Original processing methods: Counts of nucleated cells, estimated from reference gene primer amplification, were obtained. Libraries were prepared by immunoSEQ multiplex PCR; TCRdb keeps only in-frame clonotypes and omits some of them. V and J calls and clone size are those listed in that table; D and trimming were worked out from the DNA. The data contain about 72,000 clones, approximately 82% of them singletons. Sequencing used peripheral blood. The receptor was isolated from an elderly woman with acute or convalescent COVID-19. The V gene is TRBV4-2, the J gene TRBJ2-3, with a possible D match to TRBD1 (5 bases). CDR3 in amino acids: CASSRETTGSTDTQYF. CDR3 coding DNA: TGTGCCAGCAGCCGAGAAACAACAGGAAGCACAGATACGCAGTATTTT.